The 8 T cell receptor beta chains below all came from one sample that was sequenced in a study of sequential checkpoint blockade in melanoma. Treatment given: randomized to nivolumab then ipilimumab (arm A) or the reverse (arm B). The table came from immunoSEQ multiplex PCR; TCRdb's copy has only in-frame clones and leaves some out. The sample shows more than 9,500 clones, about 26% of them seen only once. The sequencing here drew on tumor tissue (inferred from file names), taken from a patient given nivolumab and ipilimumab in sequence. The receptors were sampled from a human donor with melanoma.

This clone has only a few counts. V usage is TRBV9 and J usage is TRBJ1-4; the match to TRBD1 covers 10 bases. The CDR3 consists of 14 residues. CDR1 SGDLS and CDR2 YYNGEE come from the germline V gene. With 4 bases clipped from V and 6 bases from J, the junction kept 3 bases outside the gene matches. CDR3 in amino acids: CASSPGQGYEKLFF. The CDR3 nucleotides are TGTGCCAGCAGCCCGGGACAGGGGTATGAAAAACTGTTTTTT.

The gene calls are TRBV14 and TRBJ2-5; possibly TRBD1 or TRBD2 for D (6 bases each). Per germline, CDR1 SGHDN and CDR2 FVKESK. Trimming stripped 0 bases from V and 2 bases from J, with 16 bases between. CDR3 length equals 17 residues. This CDR3 reads CASSQERIRGPQETQYF. CDR3 DNA: TGTGCCAGCAGCCAAGAAAGGATCCGGGGGCCGCAAGAGACCCAGTACTTC.

This clone was seen more than once but under ten times. J is TRBJ1-2 and V is TRBV11-3; 7 nucleotides align to TRBD1. J gave up 3 bases and V 1 base, and 2 bases lay outside the gene matches. Germline V gene sequence: CDR1 SGHNT, CDR2 YENEEA. This CDR3 has 14 residues. In DNA, the CDR3 is TGTGCCAGCAGCTTAGGACAGGGTTACTATGGCTACACCTTC. Its protein is CASSLGQGYYGYTF.

This clone was observed a handful of times. The J gene is TRBJ1-1, the V gene TRBV9; D remains unclear. Germline V CDR1 and CDR2: SGDLS, YYNGEE. Trimming cost V 7 bases and J 11 bases, with 21 bases left between them. The CDR3 is made up of 13 amino acids. The CDR3 sequence is CASLFPDLRHAFF. In DNA form, the CDR3 reads TGTGCCAGCCTCTTCCCGGACCTTCGCCACGCTTTCTTT.

The sample holds many counts of this clone. The J gene is TRBJ1-5, the V gene TRBV11-3; a possible D gene is TRBD1 (6 bases). CDR1 is SGHNT, CDR2 YENEEA, per germline. This CDR3 comprises 14 residues. V was clipped by 2 bases and J by 6 bases, with 11 bases between them. Here the CDR3 reads CASSLWGLGQPQHF. The CDR3 DNA sequence: TGTGCCAGCAGCTTATGGGGGCTAGGTCAGCCCCAGCATTTT.

V gene TRBV5-1 combines with J gene TRBJ2-2; TRBD2 matches 9 bases. The germline V gene encodes CDR1 SGHRS and CDR2 YFSETQ. J lost 0 bases, V lost 3 bases, and 9 bases had no gene match. The CDR3 extends over 18 amino acids. CDR3 sequence: CASSSRERGAANTGELFF. DNA for the CDR3: TGCGCCAGCAGCTCAAGGGAGCGGGGGGCCGCGAACACCGGGGAGCTGTTTTTT.

The CDR3 nucleotides are TGTGCCAGCAGTGTCGGGACAGGGATTCTTAGCAATCAGCCCCAGCATTTT. This encodes CASSVGTGILSNQPQHF. The rearrangement joins TRBV28 to TRBJ1-5; 9 nucleotides match TRBD1. Germline CDR1 MDHEN, CDR2 SYDVKM. This CDR3 spans 17 amino acids. Trimming took 5 bases from V and 0 from J; bases not matched to a gene: 8.

This clone was detected a few times. The chain employs TRBV9 and TRBJ1-1; D remains unclear. The germline V gene has CDR1 SGDLS and CDR2 YYNGEE. V was shortened by 5 bases and J by 11 bases, with 16 bases between the two germline ends. The length of the CDR3 is 12 residues. The CDR3 nucleotides read TGTGCCAGCAGTGAATTACGGATGTCGGCTTTCTTT. Amino acids: CASSELRMSAFF.